The clone carrying this T cell receptor beta chain turned up a few times. The CDR3 covers 14 residues. With 3 bases clipped from V and 5 bases from J, the junction kept 6 bases outside the gene matches. The germline gives CDR1 SGHKS, CDR2 YYEKEE (reference sequence). The data stem from a study of T-cell reconstitution after alpha-beta-depleted transplantation in children. A TCRbeta library incorporating unique molecular identifiers was prepared. Each CDR3 protein is one row after TCRdb ran MiXCR on the PCR reads. This table holds around 360,000 distinct CDR3 sequences, 10% found once. The chain has TRBV5-5 and TRBJ2-7; 9 nucleotides match TRBD1. The sample was PBMCs from the stem cell graft donor, taken from the stem cell graft. This TCR derives from a human donor who donated a stem cell graft to a child with acute lymphoblastic leukemia. This CDR3 reads CASSSPQGADEQYF. CDR3 coding DNA: TGTGCCAGCAGCTCGCCACAGGGGGCGGACGAGCAGTACTTC.